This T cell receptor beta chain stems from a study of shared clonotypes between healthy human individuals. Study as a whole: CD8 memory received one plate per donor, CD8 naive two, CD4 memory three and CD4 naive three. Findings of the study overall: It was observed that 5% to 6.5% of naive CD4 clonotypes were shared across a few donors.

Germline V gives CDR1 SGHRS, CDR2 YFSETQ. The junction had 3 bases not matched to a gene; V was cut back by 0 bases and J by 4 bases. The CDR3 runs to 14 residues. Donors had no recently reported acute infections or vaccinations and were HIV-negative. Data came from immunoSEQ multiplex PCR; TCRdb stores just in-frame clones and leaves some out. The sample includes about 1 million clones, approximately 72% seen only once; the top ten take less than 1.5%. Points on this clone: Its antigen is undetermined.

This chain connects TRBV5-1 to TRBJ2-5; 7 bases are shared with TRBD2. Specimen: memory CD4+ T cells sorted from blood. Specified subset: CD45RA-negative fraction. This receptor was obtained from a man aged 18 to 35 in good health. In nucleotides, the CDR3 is TGCGCCAGCAGCTTGGAAACGGGGGGAGAGACCCAGTACTTC. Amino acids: CASSLETGGETQYF.